This T cell receptor beta chain was sequenced during a study of metastatic and nonmetastatic thyroid tumors. The CDR3 sequence is 14 residues long. Germline CDR1 reads SGHDT; CDR2 reads YYEEEE. The ends lost 4 bases at V and 6 bases at J; junction bases unmatched: 7. TCRdb re-called the PCR reads via MiXCR. The top ten hold 3.6% of the sample, which has more than 10,000 clones, less than 30% seen once. Patients were all untreated before their thyroid surgery. This clone appeared once. Since a much larger clone is just one base distant, this may be a read error. Other DNA variants within this sample encode the same CDR3.

Sequencing was carried out using blood. The V gene is TRBV5-6, the J gene TRBJ2-5; TRBD1 matches at 9 bases. The receptor's source is a female donor with papillary thyroid cancer or a benign thyroid nodule (not recorded which). Some clones in this sample may be carry-over from other donors' samples. CDR3 sequence: CASSVGTGWQTQYF. For the CDR3, the DNA is TGTGCCAGCAGCGTAGGGACAGGGTGGCAGACCCAGTACTTC.